In its sample, the clone carrying this T cell receptor (beta chain) was seen once. Both iRepertoire HTBI primers and Arm-PCR of CDR3 regions were used to build the TCR beta libraries. TCRdb reprocessed the multiplex PCR reads with MiXCR, giving one entry per CDR3 protein. Of approximately 380,000 distinct CDR3 sequences in the sample, under 25% were seen once. This entry is derived from a study of regulatory T cells in long-lasting Graves disease. Regarding time point: persistent/refractory GD, antithyroid drugs over 5 years with positive TRAb. After RNA was extracted from PBMCs, the TCR library was made from it. Trimming shortened V by 11 bases and J by 8 bases, and 10 bases separated the two germline ends. The CDR3 totals 10 residues. Germline V lookup: CDR1 SNHLY, CDR2 FYNNEI.

The receptor was isolated from a female donor with Graves disease. Sequenced material: peripheral blood mononuclear cells (PBMCs), taken when the disease was refractory, from a patient treated with antithyroid drugs. The chain links TRBV2 to TRBJ2-1; a possible D gene is TRBD2 (6 bases). The CDR3 sequence: CAGPSDEQFF. DNA for the CDR3: TGTGCCGGTCCTAGCGATGAGCAGTTCTTC.